This TCR beta chain stems from a study of blood T cell repertoires in COVID-19. This CDR3 region has 13 residues. Germline V gives CDR1 LGHNA, CDR2 YNFKEQ. Trimming shortened V by 2 bases and J by 10 bases, and 14 bases separated the two germline ends. Assay: immunoSEQ multiplex PCR; the TCRdb copy retains only in-frame clones and omits some. The sample contains fewer than 85,000 clones, roughly 70% of which appear only once. The material sequenced was peripheral blood. The V gene is TRBV4-2, the J gene TRBJ1-1, with D possibly TRBD1 on 5 matching bases. The TCR comes from a human donor with acute or convalescent COVID-19. The donor label of this sample is uncertain. Here the CDR3 reads CASSQLGGPIAFF. CDR3 sequence (DNA): TGTGCCAGCAGCCAACTGGGGGGACCGATAGCTTTCTTT.